Listed below are T cell receptor beta chains from one sample, sequenced in a study of post-analysis software for immune sequencing data. TCRdb independently ran MiXCR on the PCR reads; one entry per CDR3 protein. The data hold fewer than 600,000 distinct CDR3 sequences, with roughly 45% observed a single time. The sequencing input was blood. These receptors were collected from a girl aged 10 to 17 with multiple sclerosis. CDR3s include the opening cysteine and the closing phenylalanine or tryptophan. A D gene is named only where the DNA matches it firmly. The size field is filled for only some rows; it gives once, few, many or a size class.

NA	NA	TRBV29-1	TRBJ1-2	TGCAGCGTTGGAGCGGCCCTCGGGGGCTACACCTTC	CSVGAALGGYTF
TRBD2	NA	TRBV5-1	TRBJ2-1	TGCGCCAGCAGCTTGTTGCAGCGGGAGGCCCTCAGCTCCTACAATGAGCAGTTCTTC	CASSLLQREALSSYNEQFF
TRBD2	NA	TRBV7-2	TRBJ2-3	TGTGCCAGCAGCTTAGGGTCGGGAGGGAACACAGATACGCAGTATTTT	CASSLGSGGNTDTQYF
TRBD2	NA	TRBV20-1	TRBJ2-1	TGCAGTGCTAGACTGACTAGCGGGGCTGGCTATGAGCAGTTCTTC	CSARLTSGAGYEQFF
NA	NA	TRBV28	TRBJ1-6	TGTGCCAGCAGTTTCAGCGACAGGAATAATTCACCCCTCCACTTT	CASSFSDRNNSPLHF
NA	NA	TRBV29-1	TRBJ2-2	TGCAGCTCCAGGGAAGGGGCCGGGGAGCTGTTTTTT	CSSREGAGELFF
TRBD2	few	TRBV9	TRBJ2-7	TGTGCCAGCAGCGTGAAGGGACTAGCGGGAGCCTACGAGCAGTACTTC	CASSVKGLAGAYEQYF
NA	NA	TRBV7-8	TRBJ2-7	TGTGCCAGCAGCTCGGGTCCTAAGCTCTACGAGCAGTACTTC	CASSSGPKLYEQYF
TRBD1	few	TRBV5-5	TRBJ1-5	TGTGCCAGCAGCCTCGACAGGGCAGCACAGCCCCAGCATTTT	CASSLDRAAQPQHF
NA	NA	TRBV4-2	TRBJ1-2	TGTGCCAGCAGCCAAGAAGGATCCCTCCTCGGCGGGTCTGGCTACACCTTC	CASSQEGSLLGGSGYTF
NA	NA	TRBV12-3/TRBV12-4	TRBJ2-7	TGTGCCAGCAGTTTAGTGGAAGGCTCCTACGAGCAGTACTTC	CASSLVEGSYEQYF
NA	NA	TRBV29-1	TRBJ2-5	TGCAGCGTTGTAGCAGGGCAAGAGACCCAGTACTTC	CSVVAGQETQYF
NA	NA	TRBV20-1	TRBJ2-7	TGCAGTGCTAGGATCAGGCCCTACGAGCAGTACTTC	CSARIRPYEQYF
NA	few	TRBV10-3	TRBJ2-5	TGTGCCATCAGTCTTAGCGGCCAAGAGACCCAGTACTTC	CAISLSGQETQYF
TRBD2	NA	TRBV5-1	TRBJ2-7	TGCGCCAGCAGCAGACTAGCGGGCACTACCTACGAGCAGTACTTC	CASSRLAGTTYEQYF
NA	few	TRBV19	TRBJ2-1	TGTGCCAGTAGTCTCGGACTCAGTCACAATGAGCAGTTCTTC	CASSLGLSHNEQFF
NA	NA	TRBV7-9	TRBJ1-1	TGTGCCAGCAGCTTAGAAGGGTATACACCTGAAGCTTTCTTT	CASSLEGYTPEAFF
TRBD1	NA	TRBV9	TRBJ1-2	TGTGCCAGCAGCGTAGCTGCGGCAGGGGGCGCGGATTACTATGGCTACACCTTC	CASSVAAAGGADYYGYTF
NA	NA	TRBV7-2	TRBJ1-2	TGTGCCAGCAACCTAGTGCGGGGTGGAAACACCTTC	CASNLVRGGNTF
TRBD2	few	TRBV5-6	TRBJ2-1	TGTGCCAGCAGCGTGGGAGGGAGATCGTCCTACAATGAGCAGTTCTTC	CASSVGGRSSYNEQFF
NA	few	TRBV20-1	TRBJ2-1	TGCAGTGCGGAGAGACAGGCTAATGAGCAGTTCTTC	CSAERQANEQFF
TRBD2	few	TRBV11-3	TRBJ2-1	TGTGCCAGCAGCTTAGGGGGGTTTAGCGGGAACAATGAGCAGTTCTTC	CASSLGGFSGNNEQFF
TRBD1	few	TRBV6-5	TRBJ1-5	TGTGCCAGCAGTCATGGACAGGGAAATCAGCCCCAGCATTTT	CASSHGQGNQPQHF
NA	NA	TRBV7-9	TRBJ2-1	TGTGCCAGCAGCTTAGTTGCCTTCAATGAGCAGTTCTTC	CASSLVAFNEQFF
NA	NA	TRBV12-5	TRBJ2-7	TGTGCTAGTGCCCAGAGCGGTGCCTACGAGCAGTACTTC	CASAQSGAYEQYF
NA	NA	TRBV18	TRBJ2-5	TGTGCCAGCTCACCACCGGACCGCTTAGAGACCCAGTACTTC	CASSPPDRLETQYF
TRBD1	few	TRBV10-3	TRBJ1-2	TGTGCCATCAGTGCCGACAGGGGCTATGGCTACACCTTC	CAISADRGYGYTF
TRBD2	NA	TRBV6-5	TRBJ2-5	TGTGCCAGCAGTTATTCCGGGACTAGCGGGAGAGGGTCTCAGTACTTC	CASSYSGTSGRGSQYF
TRBD2	few	TRBV7-3	TRBJ2-7	TGTGCCAGCAGCCCTCTCCCGGGACTAGCGCCCGACGAGCAGTACTTC	CASSPLPGLAPDEQYF
NA	NA	TRBV28	TRBJ2-7	TGTGCCAGCAGTTTAGAGCCCCTTACAGGGGACTTCTACTACGAGCAGTACTTC	CASSLEPLTGDFYYEQYF
TRBD2	NA	TRBV28	TRBJ2-5	TGTGCCAGCGCGAATGGGGGGGAGTACCAAGAGACCCAGTACTTC	CASANGGEYQETQYF
NA	NA	TRBV5-1	TRBJ2-7	TGCGCCAGCAGCTTCCAGGGAATGTCCTACAATGAGCAGTACTTC	CASSFQGMSYNEQYF
NA	few	TRBV6-5	TRBJ1-1	TGTGCCAGCACCCTAGGGGGTGTGAACACTGAAGCTTTCTTT	CASTLGGVNTEAFF
NA	NA	TRBV29-1	TRBJ2-7	TGCAGCGTTGAAGATGACAGCAGGGCCTACGAGCAGTACTTC	CSVEDDSRAYEQYF
NA	NA	TRBV7-2	TRBJ2-1	TGTGCCAGCAGCCGGGACAATAATGAGCAGTTCTTC	CASSRDNNEQFF
NA	once	TRBV19	TRBJ2-1	TGTGCCAGTAGCCCTAGGGGGACGCCGGATCACAATGAGCAGTTCTTC	CASSPRGTPDHNEQFF
NA	NA	TRBV7-9	TRBJ2-5	TGTGCCAGCAACTGGGTAGGAGAGACCCAGTACTTC	CASNWVGETQYF
NA	NA	TRBV28	TRBJ2-1	TGTGCCAGCAGTTTGGCTGTCGACAGATTCTACAATGAGCAGTTCTTC	CASSLAVDRFYNEQFF
NA	NA	TRBV9	TRBJ1-5	TGTGCCAGCAGCGAGGGGGGAGGGCGGGATAATCAGCCCCAGCATTTT	CASSEGGGRDNQPQHF
NA	NA	TRBV6-1	TRBJ2-7	TGTGCCAGCACCGTGGAATCCCATGGGGCCTACGAGCAGTACTTC	CASTVESHGAYEQYF
NA	NA	TRBV14	TRBJ2-7	TGTGCCAGCAGCCAAGAAGTTAATGACTACGAGCAGTACTTC	CASSQEVNDYEQYF
NA	NA	TRBV5-6	TRBJ2-7	TGTGCCAGCAGCCGCCTACAGGGAGGCCGGTATCCTTCACAATACGAGCAGTACTTC	CASSRLQGGRYPSQYEQYF
TRBD2	NA	TRBV29-1	TRBJ2-3	TGCAGCGTTGTATCCGGGAGCGGGAGGTTAGATACGCAGTATTTT	CSVVSGSGRLDTQYF
NA	few	TRBV20-1	TRBJ1-5	TGCAGTGCTAGGGCGGGGGGAGTCAATCAGCCCCAGCATTTT	CSARAGGVNQPQHF